Listed below are T cell receptor beta chains from one sample, sequenced in a study of immune reconstitution after stem cell transplant in scleroderma. One entry per CDR3 protein results from TCRdb running MiXCR on the RT-PCR reads. Of roughly 1,900 distinct CDR3 sequences in the sample, approximately 15% are singletons; the top ten hold 8%. This sample was taken before or after autologous hematopoietic stem cell transplantation (not recorded which). Receptors were obtained from a female donor with systemic sclerosis. The CDR3 runs from the conserved cysteine through the conserved F or W. D genes are given only for firm matches. Size values are once, few and many counts, or a class for expanded clones, and some rows have none.

TRBJ1-2 | medium-sized | TRBD1 | TRBV5-1 | CASSPTGTAGYTF | TGCGCCAGCAGCCCGACAGGGACGGCGGGCTACACCTTC
TRBJ1-1 | few | . | TRBV5-4 | CASSLGTEAFF | TGTGCCAGCAGCTTGGGCACTGAAGCTTTCTTT
TRBJ2-7 | medium-sized | . | TRBV7-6 | CASSSSGVLQYF | TGTGCCAGCAGCTCATCCGGGGTTTTGCAGTACTTC
TRBJ2-3 | medium-sized | . | TRBV12-3/TRBV12-4 | CASGTGTQTINTQYF | TGTGCCAGCGGAACCGGGACCCAGACAATTAATACGCAGTATTTT
TRBJ1-6 | medium-sized | . | TRBV4-3 | CASSQGNSPLHF | TGCGCCAGCAGCCAAGGGAATTCACCCCTCCACTTT
TRBJ2-3 | . | TRBD2 | TRBV7-2 | CASSPGTSGPDTQYF | TGTGCCAGCAGCCCAGGGACTAGCGGACCAGATACGCAGTATTTT
TRBJ2-5 | . | . | TRBV6-2/TRBV6-3 | CASSSQETQYF | TGTGCCAGCAGTTCTCAAGAGACCCAGTACTTC
TRBJ1-2 | few | . | TRBV13 | CASGGRGFYGYTF | TGTGCCAGCGGGGGTCGGGGATTCTATGGCTACACCTTC
TRBJ2-1 | . | TRBD1 | TRBV7-2 | CASSLGLGQGRGEQFF | TGTGCCAGCAGCTTAGGTCTGGGACAGGGGAGAGGTGAGCAGTTCTTC
TRBJ2-2 | medium-sized | . | TRBV5-1 | CASSLGQSTGELFF | TGCGCCAGCAGCCTAGGACAGAGCACCGGGGAGCTGTTTTTT
TRBJ1-3 | medium-sized | . | TRBV20-1 | CSARATGNTIYF | TGCAGTGCTAGAGCCACTGGAAACACCATATATTTT
TRBJ2-3 | medium-sized | . | TRBV5-1 | CASSLERSTDTQYF | TGCGCCAGCAGCTTGGAGCGGAGCACAGATACGCAGTATTTT
TRBJ2-2 | medium-sized | . | TRBV12-3/TRBV12-4 | CASTLGGITGELFF | TGTGCCAGCACCTTGGGGGGCATCACCGGGGAGCTGTTTTTT
TRBJ2-1 | . | . | TRBV6-5 | CASSLGGPSSYNEQFF | TGTGCCAGCAGTTTAGGAGGTCCTAGCTCCTACAATGAGCAGTTCTTC
TRBJ1-1 | . | . | TRBV29-1 | CSVEVPPGDTEAFF | TGCAGCGTTGAAGTCCCTCCGGGAGACACTGAAGCTTTCTTT
TRBJ1-1 | medium-sized | TRBD1 | TRBV5-5 | CASSYRGAGEMNTEAFF | TGTGCCAGCAGCTACAGGGGGGCAGGGGAGATGAACACTGAAGCTTTCTTT
TRBJ2-1 | medium-sized | . | TRBV20-1 | CSATLADEQFF | TGCAGTGCTACCTTAGCGGATGAGCAGTTCTTC
TRBJ2-5 | large | TRBD1 | TRBV27 | CASSSWTGQETQYF | TGTGCCAGCAGTTCATGGACAGGTCAAGAGACCCAGTACTTC
TRBJ1-4 | . | TRBD1 | TRBV7-2 | CASSLGTGGGEKLFF | TGTGCCAGCAGCTTAGGGACAGGAGGTGGCGAAAAACTGTTTTTT
TRBJ1-2 | medium-sized | TRBD1 | TRBV4-1 | CASSHARDRGGYTF | TGCGCCAGCAGCCACGCTCGGGACAGGGGTGGCTACACCTTC
TRBJ1-4 | . | TRBD1 | TRBV5-1 | CASSPGQGVKLFF | TGCGCCAGCAGCCCTGGACAGGGAGTAAAACTGTTTTTT
TRBJ2-5 | medium-sized | . | TRBV10-3 | CAISTGEGETQYF | TGTGCCATCAGCACAGGGGAGGGGGAGACCCAGTACTTC
TRBJ2-3 | . | TRBD1 | TRBV7-3 | CASSPDRGIGTQYF | TGTGCCAGCAGCCCAGACAGGGGAATTGGGACGCAGTATTTT
TRBJ2-3 | large | . | TRBV7-2 | CASSFHASDTQYF | TGTGCCAGCAGCTTCCATGCTTCAGATACGCAGTATTTT
TRBJ2-6 | medium-sized | . | TRBV5-1 | CASSLFPGTSGANVLTF | TGCGCCAGCAGCTTGTTCCCGGGGACCTCTGGGGCCAACGTCCTGACTTTC
TRBJ2-3 | medium-sized | . | TRBV5-1 | CASRRQRTDTQYF | TGCGCCAGCAGAAGACAGCGCACAGATACGCAGTATTTT
TRBJ1-3 | . | . | TRBV6-5 | CASSSSEVGNTIYF | TGTGCCAGCAGTAGCTCCGAGGTCGGAAACACCATATATTTT
TRBJ1-1 | medium-sized | . | TRBV5-1 | CASSLGFGDDTEAFF | TGCGCCAGCAGCTTGGGGTTCGGAGATGACACTGAAGCTTTCTTT
TRBJ1-1 | medium-sized | . | TRBV5-1 | CASSQQENTEAFF | TGCGCCAGCAGCCAACAAGAGAACACTGAAGCTTTCTTT
TRBJ2-5 | medium-sized | TRBD2 | TRBV20-1 | CSARDLGLAGKGGETQYF | TGCAGTGCTAGAGATCTCGGACTAGCGGGCAAGGGGGGAGAGACCCAGTACTTC
TRBJ2-3 | medium-sized | TRBD2 | TRBV7-2 | CASMRGSHTDTQYF | TGTGCCAGCATGCGGGGGTCTCACACAGATACGCAGTATTTT
TRBJ1-1 | few | TRBD1 | TRBV5-3 | CARSHRQGLEAFF | TGTGCCAGAAGCCATCGACAGGGTCTTGAAGCTTTCTTT
TRBJ1-6 | medium-sized | . | TRBV5-1 | CASSLGQTSSPLHF | TGCGCCAGCAGCTTGGGGCAGACTAGTTCACCCCTCCACTTT
TRBJ2-5 | medium-sized | TRBD2 | TRBV7-2 | CASSPRRLAGGETQYF | TGTGCCAGCAGCCCCCGCAGACTAGCGGGGGGGGAGACCCAGTACTTC
TRBJ1-1 | . | TRBD1 | TRBV6-5 | CASRTGSAGNTEAFF | TGTGCCAGCAGGACAGGGTCGGCCGGGAACACTGAAGCTTTCTTT
TRBJ2-2 | medium-sized | . | TRBV10-2 | CASSEALDKITGELFF | TGCGCCAGCAGTGAGGCGTTGGACAAAATCACCGGGGAGCTGTTTTTT
TRBJ2-7 | . | . | TRBV7-6 | CASSLASGGSPSYEQYF | TGTGCCAGCAGCTTAGCTAGTGGCGGAAGCCCCTCCTACGAGCAGTACTTC
TRBJ2-7 | medium-sized | . | TRBV21-1 | CASSKVPQGLGPYEQYF | TGTGCCAGCAGCAAAGTACCACAGGGACTTGGTCCCTACGAGCAGTACTTC
TRBJ1-6 | medium-sized | . | TRBV20-1 | CSARTEGPGSPLHF | TGCAGTGCTAGGACGGAGGGACCAGGCTCACCCCTCCACTTT
TRBJ2-1 | medium-sized | . | TRBV5-1 | CASSLAQGVDEQFF | TGCGCCAGCAGCTTGGCGCAGGGTGTGGATGAGCAGTTCTTC
TRBJ2-2 | medium-sized | TRBD2 | TRBV5-1 | CASSLPGGPTGELFF | TGCGCCAGCAGCCTCCCGGGGGGGCCTACCGGGGAGCTGTTTTTT
TRBJ1-1 | medium-sized | . | TRBV11-2 | CASSFILGTEAFF | TGTGCCAGCAGCTTCATTTTGGGCACTGAAGCTTTCTTT
TRBJ2-4 | medium-sized | . | TRBV29-1 | CSVGGPGSGKNIQYF | TGCAGCGTGGGTGGACCGGGTTCAGGCAAAAACATTCAGTACTTC
TRBJ1-4 | . | TRBD1 | TRBV7-6 | CASKTGTANEKLFF | TGTGCCAGCAAAACCGGGACAGCTAATGAAAAACTGTTTTTT
TRBJ2-7 | few | . | TRBV9 | CASSVGGGEDDEQYF | TGTGCCAGCAGCGTAGGCGGAGGGGAGGACGACGAGCAGTACTTC
TRBJ1-6 | . | . | TRBV6-6 | CASIDTNNSPLHF | TGTGCCAGCATCGATACCAATAATTCACCCCTCCACTTT
TRBJ2-7 | medium-sized | . | TRBV7-2 | CASSFSRGARYEQYF | TGTGCCAGCAGCTTTTCTAGAGGGGCCCGCTACGAGCAGTACTTC
TRBJ2-5 | few | . | TRBV7-9 | CASSMRGGETQYF | TGTGCCAGCAGCATGCGGGGTGGAGAGACCCAGTACTTC
TRBJ2-6 | medium-sized | . | TRBV7-8 | CASSLDRTGANVLTF | TGTGCCAGCAGCTTAGATAGGACTGGGGCCAACGTCCTGACTTTC
TRBJ1-2 | . | TRBD1 | TRBV3-1 | CASRRNRGPASGYTF | TGTGCCAGCAGGCGAAACAGGGGGCCGGCCTCTGGCTACACCTTC
TRBJ1-6 | medium-sized | TRBD1 | TRBV15 | CATSRGWDSYSPLHF | TGTGCCACCAGCAGAGGGTGGGACAGCTATTCACCCCTCCACTTT
TRBJ2-5 | . | TRBD2 | TRBV20-1 | CSASPGLAGVRETQYF | TGCAGTGCTAGTCCGGGACTAGCGGGAGTAAGAGAGACCCAGTACTTC
TRBJ2-3 | large | TRBD1 | TRBV2 | CASSRRQGQDTQYF | TGTGCCAGCAGTAGGAGACAGGGACAAGATACGCAGTATTTT
TRBJ1-1 | . | . | TRBV10-3 | CAISQDTEAFF | TGTGCCATCAGTCAAGATACTGAAGCTTTCTTT
TRBJ1-3 | large | . | TRBV18 | CASSESEGAGNTIYF | TGTGCCAGCTCAGAATCCGAGGGTGCTGGAAACACCATATATTTT
TRBJ1-6 | medium-sized | . | TRBV10-2 | CASSESARGFNSPLHF | TGCGCCAGCAGTGAGTCGGCGCGGGGGTTCAATTCACCCCTCCACTTT
TRBJ2-2 | medium-sized | TRBD2 | TRBV10-3 | CAIKASGHHLNTGELFF | TGTGCCATCAAGGCTAGCGGGCATCATTTAAACACCGGGGAGCTGTTTTTT